The 24 T cell receptor beta chains reported below all come from one sample, sequenced in a study of blood T cells in healthy people across ages (dated by TCRdb to about 2015). Library construction relied on 5' RACE. These reads were obtained on an Illumina HiSeq 2500. A second PCR of roughly 6 to 12 cycles was performed with a sample-barcoded 5' primer and a J-beta primer mix. In-frame beta chains were kept once TCRdb had trimmed the public reads at Q25 with fastp and called clones with MiXCR. Records with the same CDR3 protein are collapsed into one entry carrying the most frequent genes and DNA. This sample comprises under 1,100,000 distinct CDR3 sequences, approximately 25% of them detected only once. The top ten clonotypes cover about 0.8% of the sample. The data also belong to a second study, concerning T cells of mothers and their children.

The source material was blood. The receptors were gathered from a girl aged 2 to 9 in good health.

In this sample, this clonotype turned up a few times. At one end, the junction sequence differs from germline, possibly due to a read error. The chain employs TRBV11-2 and TRBJ2-5; D unclear. TRBJ2-1 matches the DNA end more closely, so the J call is doubtful. CDR1 is SGHAT, CDR2 FQNNGV, per germline. This CDR3 contains 12 residues. The CDR3 reads CASSLLYSEQFF. CDR3 DNA: TGTGCCAGCAGCCTTCTCTACAGTGAGCAGTTCTTC.

This clonotype was seen a few times. The chain employs TRBV7-9 and TRBJ2-5, with TRBD2 matching over 12 bases. The J call may be faulty, since TRBJ2-1 better matches the DNA end. The CDR3 sequence is 18 residues long. Germline loops: CDR1 SEHNR, CDR2 FQNEAQ (reference sequence). The CDR3 DNA sequence: TGTGCCAGCAGGATTCATATTCTAGCGGGAGGGACTGGGAATGAGCAGTTCTTC. It yields the protein CASRIHILAGGTGNEQFF.

In this sample, this clonotype turned up a few times. The chain has TRBV4-3 and TRBJ1-2; D gene uncertain. This CDR3 is built from 14 residues. The V end lost 0 bases, the J end lost 8 bases, and 13 bases lay between the germline ends. Germline-derived CDR1 and CDR2 are LGHNA and YSLEER. CDR3 loop: CASSQDRSTLGYTF. The CDR3 nucleotides read TGCGCCAGCAGCCAAGATAGGAGTACCCTAGGCTACACCTTC.

The chain has TRBV7-2 and TRBJ2-3, with 9 bases that match TRBD2. The trim removed 5 bases at V and 4 bases at J, leaving 13 bases unmatched. This CDR3 region has 17 residues. Germline assignment: CDR1 SGHTA and CDR2 FQGNSA. CDR3 sequence reads: CASSPYVAGGPPDTQYF. CDR3 bases: TGTGCCAGCAGCCCATATGTCGCGGGGGGGCCACCAGATACGCAGTATTTT. The entire variable domain, with the rest obtained from reference TRBV7-2 and TRBJ2-3, is as follows: GAGVSQSPSNKVTEKGKDVELRCDPISGHTALYWYRQSLGQGLEFLIYFQGNSAPDKSGLPSDRFSAERTGGSVSTLTIQRTQQEDSAVYLCASSPYVAGGPPDTQYFGPGTRLTVL.

The rearrangement joins TRBV7-2 to TRBJ1-1; D may be TRBD1 (6 bases). The length of the CDR3 is 12 residues. Germline CDR1 and CDR2: SGHTA and FQGNSA. V was trimmed by 5 bases and J by 11 bases, leaving 15 bases between them. CDR3 in DNA: TGTGCCAGCAGCCCCACAGGGAGGGAGGCTTTCTTT. This translates into CASSPTGREAFF.

V gene TRBV6-4 combines with J gene TRBJ2-7, with TRBD2 identical over 9 bases. The J call may be incorrect, as the DNA end agrees better with TRBJ2-1. This CDR3 region has 15 residues. Germline CDR1 and CDR2: MRHNA and SNTAGT. The CDR3 sequence is CASRATGTSRNEQFF. The CDR3 region has the DNA TGTGCCAGCAGAGCCACCGGGACTAGCAGGAATGAGCAGTTCTTC.

A note on this clonotype: The junction departs from germline at one end; a sequencing error may be responsible. This chain links TRBV29-1 with TRBJ2-7; no firm D call. This CDR3 comprises 14 residues. Germline CDR1 and CDR2: SQVTM and ANQGSEA. The CDR3 DNA is TGCAGCGTTGAGGGTACAACAGAAGGCTACGAGCAGTCCTTC. Protein product: CSVEGTTEGYEQSF.

V gene TRBV5-6 combines with J gene TRBJ2-5; D possibly corresponds to TRBD2 (7 bases). The ends were cut back, 4 bases at V and 1 base at J, with 14 bases in the middle. CDR3 size: 15 residues. CDR1 SGHDT and CDR2 YYEEEE come from the germline V gene. CDR3 nucleotides: TGTGCCAGCAGCCCGGGGGGCGCCCTCCAAGAGACCCAGTACTTC. Translating it yields CASSPGGALQETQYF.

A few counts support this clonotype. The V call is TRBV7-9, the J call TRBJ2-3; D call uncertain. The CDR3 is made up of 14 amino acids. Germline loops: CDR1 SEHNR, CDR2 FQNEAQ (reference sequence). Trimming cost V 7 bases and J 1 base, with 12 bases left between them. CDR3 nucleotide sequence: TGTGCCAGCACCCCTGGTGGTGGCACAGATACGCAGTATTTT. It translates to CASTPGGGTDTQYF. The full variable domain, rest sourced from reference TRBV7-9 and TRBJ2-3, is DTGVSQNPRHKITKRGQNVTFRCDPISEHNRLYWYRQTLGQGPEFLTYFQNEAQLEKSRLLSDRFSAERPKGSFSTLEIQRTEQGDSAMYLCASTPGGGTDTQYFGPGTRLTVL.

V usage is TRBV5-4 and J usage is TRBJ2-7; 12 nucleotides align to TRBD1. The CDR3 consists of 17 residues. Germline CDR1 and CDR2: SGHNT and YYREEE (reference sequence). The junction had 8 bases not matched to a gene; V was cut back by 3 bases and J by 1 base. The CDR3 DNA is TGTGCCAGCAGCTCATTCGGGACAGGGGGCCTTTCCTACGAGCAGTACTTC. Its translation is CASSSFGTGGLSYEQYF.

This clonotype was recorded a few times. The genes are TRBV7-6 and TRBJ1-1; 8 bases match TRBD1. CDR3 length equals 17 residues. The V and J ends lost 2 bases and 1 base, in that order; junction bases with no gene match: 9. Germline V gives CDR1 SGHVS, CDR2 FNYEAQ. The CDR3 sequence: CASSLRYRGRENTEAFF. Written as DNA, the CDR3 is TGTGCCAGCAGCTTAAGATACAGGGGGAGGGAGAACACTGAAGCTTTCTTT.

The rearrangement uses TRBV6-5 and TRBJ1-2; D unclear. The V gene lost 5 bases and the J gene lost 8 bases, with 15 bases spanning the gap. Germline assignment: CDR1 MNHEY and CDR2 SVGAGI. This CDR3 contains 13 residues. The CDR3 loop is CASSPPGAWGYTF. The DNA of the CDR3 is TGTGCCAGCAGTCCCCCGGGAGCTTGGGGCTACACCTTC.

The rearrangement links TRBV5-1 to TRBJ1-1, with no clear D. Trimming removed 5 bases at V and 4 bases at J, with 15 bases between. The CDR3 is 14 residues long. CDR1 is SGHRS and CDR2 is YFSETQ in the germline V gene. CDR3 in DNA: TGCGCCAGCAGTGGGGATCGTCCTGGCACTGAAGCTTTCTTT. It is translated as CASSGDRPGTEAFF.

There are a few counts of this clonotype. Here the CDR3 reads CASSQDRLHRGYEQYF. DNA of the CDR3: TGCGCCAGCAGCCAAGATCGGTTACACCGAGGCTACGAGCAGTACTTC. V and J are TRBV4-3 and TRBJ2-7; D ambiguous. V gave up 0 bases and J gave up 3 bases, with 15 bases separating them. Looked up from germline, CDR1 is LGHNA and CDR2 is YSLEER. CDR3 length: 16 amino acids.

In its sample, this clonotype was seen a few times. The V gene is TRBV13, the J gene TRBJ2-2; no clear D gene. Per germline, CDR1 PRHDT and CDR2 FYEKMQ (reference sequence). V was cut by 1 base and J by 4 bases, with 13 bases left in between. The CDR3 covers 16 residues. The CDR3 DNA follows: TGTGCCAGCAGCTTAGCCGCGACATGGGGCACCGGGGAGCTGTTTTTT. Residues: CASSLAATWGTGELFF. Together with reference TRBV13 and TRBJ2-2, the CDR3 gives the full variable domain: AAGVIQSPRHLIKEKRETATLKCYPIPRHDTVYWYQQGPGQDPQFLISFYEKMQSDKGSIPDRFSAQQFSDYHSELNMSSLELGDSALYFCASSLAATWGTGELFFGEGSRLTVL.

V is TRBV7-2 and J is TRBJ2-3; possibly TRBD1 or TRBD2 for D (5 bases each). V lost 3 bases to trimming and J lost 4 bases, with 14 bases between them. The CDR3 is made up of 15 amino acids. Germline loops: CDR1 SGHTA, CDR2 FQGNSA. CDR3 in DNA: TGTGCCAGCAGCTTCCAGGGACCTGTTGCAGATACGCAGTATTTT. Encoded protein: CASSFQGPVADTQYF.

The CDR3 loop is CASSQVPSGWQETQYF. CDR3 coding DNA: TGCGCCAGCAGCCAAGTCCCTTCCGGGTGGCAAGAGACCCAGTACTTC. This chain connects TRBV4-1 to TRBJ2-5; D gene uncertain. Trimming shortened V by 1 base and J by 2 bases, and 14 bases separated the two germline ends. The CDR3 is made up of 16 amino acids. Germline V gene sequence: CDR1 MGHRA, CDR2 YSYEKL.

The chain uses TRBV20-1 and TRBJ1-4, with D hard to call. This CDR3 region has 16 residues. V shed 0 bases and J shed 0 bases, with 11 bases lying between them. Germline CDR1 DFQATT, CDR2 SNEGSKA (reference sequence). The CDR3 coding sequence is TGCAGTGCTAGAGATGTCGGGAAATCAACTAATGAAAAACTGTTTTTT. Translating it yields CSARDVGKSTNEKLFF.

CDR3 amino acids: CASSLVRNPYEQYF. The CDR3 DNA is TGTGCCAGCAGCTTAGTCAGGAACCCCTACGAGCAGTACTTC. The chain has TRBV7-6 and TRBJ2-7; no definite D call. Trimming cost V 1 base and J 2 bases, with 9 bases left between them. Germline V gene lookup returns CDR1 SGHVS and CDR2 FNYEAQ. The CDR3 has 14 residues.

This clonotype was seen more than once but under ten times. The chain recombines TRBV6-6 with TRBJ2-5, with a tentative D call TRBD2 (7 bases). Trimming stripped 0 bases from V and 10 bases from J, with 21 bases between. Germline lookup yields CDR1 MNHNY and CDR2 SVGAGI (reference sequence). The CDR3 is made up of 16 amino acids. Here the CDR3 DNA reads TGTGCCAGCAGTTACTCTGGTCCCCTAGGGGAGGGACACCAGTACTTC. Translation: CASSYSGPLGEGHQYF.

The genes are TRBV5-4 and TRBJ2-1, with TRBD2 identical over 12 bases. Judging by the DNA end, TRBJ2-7 fits better; the J call may be wrong. Germline-derived CDR1 and CDR2 are SGHNT and YYREEE (reference sequence). The CDR3 is 17 amino acids. The DNA of the CDR3 is TGTGCCAGCAGCTTGGAGGAACTAGCGGGAGGACCATACGAGCAGTACTTC. Its translation: CASSLEELAGGPYEQYF.

This clonotype was seen more than once but under ten times. The genes are TRBV10-3 and TRBJ2-7; TRBD2 agrees at 7 bases. Gene TRBJ2-1 matches the end of the DNA better, so the J call may be wrong. Germline CDR1 reads ENHRY; CDR2 reads SYGVKD. The CDR3 is 12 amino acids. The CDR3 DNA sequence: TGTGCCATCAGGAGCGGGGTGGATGAGCAGTTCTTC. It translates to CAIRSGVDEQFF.

A few counts support this clonotype. The gene calls are TRBV27 and TRBJ1-2; 9 bases agree with TRBD1. CDR3 length: 15 amino acids. Germline CDR1 MNHEY, CDR2 SMNVEV (reference sequence). V shed 8 bases and J 4 bases; nucleotides not matched to a gene: 11. CDR3 sequence reads: CASSTGGQEGYGYTF. CDR3 sequence (DNA): TGTGCCAGCTCAACAGGGGGCCAGGAAGGCTATGGCTACACCTTC.

In this sample, this clonotype turned up a few times. The chain links TRBV21-1 to TRBJ2-7; the table assigns TRBD1, which was not confirmed against the DNA. TRBV21-1 constitutes a pseudogene. The CDR3 sequence is 15 residues long. The CDR3 DNA sequence: TGTGCCAGCAGCGATGGACAGGGGCCGTACTACGAGCAGTACTTC. It codes for CASSDGQGPYYEQYF.